The clone carrying this TCR beta chain was seen many times. Its antigen remains unidentified. Trimming took 1 base from V and 6 from J, leaving 11 bases between them. From germline, CDR1 is SGHAT and CDR2 FQNNGV. This CDR3 has 14 amino acids. The source of the sample is a study of read filtering for tumor transcriptome and immune sequencing. Across the whole study: Revised staging placed eight or nine patients in R-ISS I, over 15 in II, 7 in III. DNase treatment preceded whole-transcriptome library preparation. Notes on the study in general: IR-seq and RNA-seq agreed better without single-read clonotypes. About four fifths of IR-seq clonotypes had a single read, yet these held about 3.6% of reads.

From approximately 400 ng of RNA, a library with molecular barcoded alpha/delta and beta/gamma adaptors was made. TCRdb recomputed calls from the reads with MiXCR, one row per CDR3 protein. The table lists 50,000 or so distinct CDR3 sequences, approximately 18% of them singletons, with over 15% in the top ten. The chain employs TRBV11-2 and TRBJ2-3; D gene uncertain. The receptor was derived from a donor aged 40 or over with multiple myeloma. The sequenced material came from a population of CD138-negative cells sorted from bone marrow. The CDR3 DNA follows: TGTGCCAGCAGCTTAGGATCGACCGGGGATACGCAGTATTTT. It is translated as CASSLGSTGDTQYF.